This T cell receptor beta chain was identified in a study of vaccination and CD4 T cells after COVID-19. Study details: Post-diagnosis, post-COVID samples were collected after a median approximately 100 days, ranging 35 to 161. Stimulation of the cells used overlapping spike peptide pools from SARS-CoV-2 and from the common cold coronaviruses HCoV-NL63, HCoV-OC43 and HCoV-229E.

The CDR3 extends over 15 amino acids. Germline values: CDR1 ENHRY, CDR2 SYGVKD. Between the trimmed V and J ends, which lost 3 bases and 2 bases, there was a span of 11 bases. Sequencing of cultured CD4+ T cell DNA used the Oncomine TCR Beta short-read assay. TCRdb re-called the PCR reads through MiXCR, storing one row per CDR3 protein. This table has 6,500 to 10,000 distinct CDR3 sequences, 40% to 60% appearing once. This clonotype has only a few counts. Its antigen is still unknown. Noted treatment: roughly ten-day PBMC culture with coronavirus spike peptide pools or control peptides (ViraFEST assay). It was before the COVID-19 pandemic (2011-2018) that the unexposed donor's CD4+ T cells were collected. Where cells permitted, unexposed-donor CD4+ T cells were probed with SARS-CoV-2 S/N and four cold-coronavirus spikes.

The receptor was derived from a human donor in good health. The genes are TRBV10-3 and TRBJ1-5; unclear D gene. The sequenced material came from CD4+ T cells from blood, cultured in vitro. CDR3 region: CAISDPGSGNQPQHF. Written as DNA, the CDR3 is TGTGCCATCAGTGATCCGGGGTCGGGCAATCAGCCCCAGCATTTT.